The 21 T cell receptor beta chains below all came from one sample that was sequenced in a study of cytomegalovirus exposure and HLA in healthy donors. Some clones are missing from TCRdb's copy, which holds only in-frame ones; the method was immunoSEQ multiplex PCR. The top ten hold less than 2.5% of the sample, which has some 140,000 clones, around 84% seen once. The specimen was PBMCs. Receptor source: a human donor in good health.

This chain joins TRBV7-6 and TRBJ2-7; a weak D match, TRBD1 (6 bases). The CDR3 covers 15 residues. V lost 2 bases and J 0 bases, leaving 11 bases between the germline ends. Per the germline V gene, CDR1 is SGHVS and CDR2 is FNYEAQ. CDR3 region: CASSLSQGSSYEQYF. The CDR3 DNA is TGTGCCAGCAGCTTATCCCAGGGGAGCTCCTACGAGCAGTACTTC. The full variable domain, with the rest looked up from reference TRBV7-6 and TRBJ2-7, is GAGVSQSPRYKVTKRGQDVALRCDPISGHVSLYWYRQALGQGPEFLTYFNYEAQQDKSGLPNDRFSAERPEGSISTLTIQRTEQRDSAMYRCASSLSQGSSYEQYFGPGTRLTVT.

This chain joins TRBV7-2 and TRBJ1-1; the match to TRBD1 covers 7 bases. Germline V gene data show CDR1 as SGHTA and CDR2 as FQGNSA. V gave up 5 bases and J gave up 1 base; unmatched junction bases: 7. The CDR3 contains 15 residues. CDR3 coding DNA: TGTGCCAGCAGCCCGAGACAGGGCCCGAACACTGAAGCTTTCTTT. It specifies CASSPRQGPNTEAFF.

J is TRBJ2-7 and V is TRBV28, with 8 bases identical to TRBD1. Losses at the gene ends were 6 bases for V and 8 bases for J; bases not matched to a gene: 12. Germline V gene data show CDR1 as MDHEN and CDR2 as SYDVKM. CDR3 length: 14 residues. The CDR3 region is CASRPGQGAVKQYF. The CDR3 nucleotides are TGTGCCAGCAGGCCGGGGCAGGGGGCTGTGAAGCAGTACTTC.

The V gene is TRBV4-2, the J gene TRBJ1-1, with D uncertain. The CDR3 covers 15 residues. Germline CDR1 LGHNA, CDR2 YNFKEQ. V lost 3 bases and J 0 bases, leaving 11 bases between the germline ends. The CDR3 DNA follows: TGTGCCAGCAGCCATCGGACTGACATGAACACTGAAGCTTTCTTT. This codes for CASSHRTDMNTEAFF.

V and J are TRBV6-6 and TRBJ2-7; 7 nucleotides agree with TRBD1. Trimming cost V 6 bases and J 3 bases; bases outside gene matches: 8. The CDR3 sequence is 14 residues long. Germline V gene sequence: CDR1 MNHNY, CDR2 SVGAGI (reference sequence). CDR3 DNA: TGTGCCAGCAGCTCGTTAAGGACAGGCTACGAGCAGTACTTC. Its protein product is CASSSLRTGYEQYF.

The chain uses TRBV9 and TRBJ1-3; D not resolved. The CDR3 runs 12 residues. V gave up 4 bases and J gave up 9 bases, with 11 bases separating them. Germline CDR1 and CDR2: SGDLS and YYNGEE. CDR3 DNA: TGTGCCAGCAGCCCGAGGCTTGGCACCATATATTTT. Protein product: CASSPRLGTIYF.

V and J are TRBV5-4 and TRBJ2-5, with 12 bases identical to TRBD2. CDR3 length: 16 residues. Unmatched junction bases numbered 8, after V lost 1 base and J lost 7 bases. Per the germline V gene, CDR1 is SGHNT and CDR2 is YYREEE (reference sequence). CDR3 loop: CASSLRTSGAQGTQYF. CDR3 sequence (DNA): TGTGCCAGCAGCTTGAGGACTAGCGGGGCCCAGGGGACCCAGTACTTC.

The J gene is TRBJ2-5, the V gene TRBV5-1, with D possibly TRBD2 on 5 matching bases. Germline V gene data show CDR1 as SGHRS and CDR2 as YFSETQ. CDR3 length: 13 residues. V shed 2 bases and J shed 2 bases, with 7 bases lying between them. This chain's CDR3 is CASSFTGQETQYF. For the CDR3, the DNA is TGCGCCAGCAGCTTTACGGGACAAGAGACCCAGTACTTC.

CDR3 region: CASRDKRNQPQHF. CDR3 DNA sequence: TGTGCCAGCAGGGACAAACGCAATCAGCCCCAGCATTTT. The rearrangement joins TRBV2 to TRBJ1-5, with D perhaps matching TRBD1 (5 bases). The V end was cut by 6 bases, the J end by 2 bases, with 8 bases between. Germline V gene sequence: CDR1 SNHLY, CDR2 FYNNEI. The CDR3 covers 13 residues.

The chain recombines TRBV4-3 with TRBJ2-3; 13 positions match TRBD2. Germline CDR1 and CDR2: LGHNA and YSLEER. V trimming: 6 bases; J trimming: 3 bases; junction bases outside the gene matches: 12. The CDR3 totals 18 residues. DNA for the CDR3: TGCGCCAGCAGGCCTGAACCGGGACTAGCGGGACTAACAGATACGCAGTATTTT. This translates into CASRPEPGLAGLTDTQYF.

The chain is built from TRBV5-1 and TRBJ2-1, with 7 bases identical to TRBD2. V shed 2 bases and J 7 bases; nucleotides not matched to a gene: 12. The CDR3 contains 16 residues. Per germline, CDR1 SGHRS and CDR2 YFSETQ. Here the CDR3 reads CASSFSMGGSLNEQFF. CDR3 DNA sequence: TGCGCCAGCAGCTTTTCTATGGGCGGGAGTTTAAATGAGCAGTTCTTC.

This clone was counted once. The chain carries TRBV18 and TRBJ2-1; tentative D call: TRBD1 (6 bases). The germline V gene has CDR1 KGHSH and CDR2 LQKENI. CDR3 length: 14 amino acids. V lost 7 bases to trimming and J lost 6 bases, with 16 bases between them. This chain's CDR3 is CASWTGHRGNEQFF. The CDR3 region has the DNA TGTGCCAGCTGGACGGGACACCGGGGCAATGAGCAGTTCTTC.

V and J are TRBV18 and TRBJ1-1; TRBD1 is a possible D gene (6 bases). Between the trimmed V and J ends, which lost 2 bases and 1 base, there was a span of 11 bases. This CDR3 contains 15 residues. Germline V gene sequence: CDR1 KGHSH, CDR2 LQKENI. The CDR3 nucleotides read TGTGCCAGCTCACCAACAGGACAGACGAACACTGAAGCTTTCTTT. It specifies CASSPTGQTNTEAFF.

The J gene is TRBJ2-7, the V gene TRBV6-5; possibly TRBD2 for D (6 bases). Per the germline V gene, CDR1 is MNHEY and CDR2 is SVGAGI. The CDR3 runs to 15 residues. Trimming shortened V by 6 bases and J by 1 base, and 16 bases separated the two germline ends. The CDR3, as DNA: TGTGCCAGCAGCTACGGGGCGGGGATATCCTACGAGCAGTACTTC. It is translated as CASSYGAGISYEQYF.

The genes are TRBV7-2 and TRBJ2-1; the match to TRBD2 covers 9 bases. This CDR3 comprises 14 residues. V lost 2 bases to trimming and J lost 7 bases; unmatched junction nucleotides: 3. Germline loops: CDR1 SGHTA, CDR2 FQGNSA. The CDR3: CASSLRLAVNEQFF. The DNA for the CDR3 is TGTGCCAGCAGCTTAAGACTAGCGGTAAATGAGCAGTTCTTC. The full variable domain, rest sourced from reference TRBV7-2 and TRBJ2-1, is GAGVSQSPSNKVTEKGKDVELRCDPISGHTALYWYRQSLGQGLEFLIYFQGNSAPDKSGLPSDRFSAERTGGSVSTLTIQRTQQEDSAVYLCASSLRLAVNEQFFGPGTRLTVL.

DNA of the CDR3: TGTGCCAGCAGCTCGAGACAGGGCGGACAGCCCCAGCATTTT. Protein product: CASSSRQGGQPQHF. This chain connects TRBV7-2 to TRBJ1-5, with 7 bases aligning to TRBD1. The CDR3 loop spans 14 amino acids. V gave up 4 bases and J gave up 7 bases; unmatched junction bases: 7. The germline V gene has CDR1 SGHTA and CDR2 FQGNSA.

This clone has a single count. This rearrangement joins TRBV27 to TRBJ1-1, with D possibly being TRBD1 (5 bases). The germline V and J ends were trimmed by 0 bases and 4 bases, with 9 bases remaining between them. This CDR3 region has 14 residues. CDR1 is MNHEY, CDR2 SMNVEV, per germline (reference sequence). Written as DNA, the CDR3 is TGTGCCAGCAGTTTATCGGGACTAGTCACTGAAGCTTTCTTT. This sequence encodes CASSLSGLVTEAFF.

The gene calls are TRBV2 and TRBJ1-5, with D possibly matching TRBD1 (6 bases). CDR1 and CDR2 (germline): SNHLY, FYNNEI. V was pared by 6 bases and J by 9 bases, with 9 bases between. The length of the CDR3 is 11 residues. The CDR3 protein is CASRGAGPQHF. CDR3 sequence (DNA): TGTGCCAGCAGGGGGGCGGGGCCCCAGCATTTT.

The CDR3 DNA reads TGCGCCAGCAGCTCCTCATCCCCTGCCGGCGGGGGGGGATATGGCTACACCTTC. Protein product: CASSSSSPAGGGGYGYTF. This sequence joins TRBV5-1 and TRBJ1-2; D may be TRBD1 (5 bases). The germline V and J ends were trimmed by 3 bases and 5 bases, with 26 bases remaining between them. There are 18 residues in the CDR3. Germline values: CDR1 SGHRS, CDR2 YFSETQ.

The chain uses TRBV7-2 and TRBJ1-1; the D is unclear. The germline CDR1 and CDR2 sequences are SGHTA and FQGNSA. The ends were cut back, 8 bases at V and 1 base at J, with 11 bases in the middle. This CDR3 is built from 13 residues. This CDR3 is CASLRGRNTEAFF. Here the CDR3 DNA reads TGTGCCAGCCTACGTGGGCGGAACACTGAAGCTTTCTTT.

This rearrangement joins TRBV6-6 to TRBJ2-1; 9 bases line up with TRBD1. Germline V gene data show CDR1 as MNHNY and CDR2 as SVGAGI (reference sequence). There are 15 residues in the CDR3. The V gene end was trimmed by 5 bases and the J gene end by 6 bases; junction bases not matched to a gene: 8. The CDR3 bases are TGTGCCAGCAGTACCACAGGGGGCGGTGGCAATGAGCAGTTCTTC. The encoded protein is CASSTTGGGGNEQFF.